This TCR beta chain was retrieved from a study of blood T cell repertoires in COVID-19. V lost 6 bases, J lost 2 bases, and 11 bases lay in between. The CDR3 sequence is 13 residues long. The germline V gene has CDR1 MDHEN and CDR2 SYDVKM. This clone was recorded a few times. Participants, roughly 18 to 100 years old, spanned approximately 25 US areas. Assay used: immunoSEQ multiplex PCR; TCRdb lists only in-frame clones, some missing. The table shows under 500,000 clones, with approximately 90% occurring only once. The chain is built from TRBV28 and TRBJ2-7; tentatively, D is TRBD2 (5 bases). This TCR derives from a young woman with acute COVID-19. The sequencing input was PBMCs or T cells enriched from blood (not recorded which). The CDR3 DNA sequence: TGTGCCAGCAGCGGGGATCCCCCCTACGAGCAGTACTTC. It codes for CASSGDPPYEQYF.